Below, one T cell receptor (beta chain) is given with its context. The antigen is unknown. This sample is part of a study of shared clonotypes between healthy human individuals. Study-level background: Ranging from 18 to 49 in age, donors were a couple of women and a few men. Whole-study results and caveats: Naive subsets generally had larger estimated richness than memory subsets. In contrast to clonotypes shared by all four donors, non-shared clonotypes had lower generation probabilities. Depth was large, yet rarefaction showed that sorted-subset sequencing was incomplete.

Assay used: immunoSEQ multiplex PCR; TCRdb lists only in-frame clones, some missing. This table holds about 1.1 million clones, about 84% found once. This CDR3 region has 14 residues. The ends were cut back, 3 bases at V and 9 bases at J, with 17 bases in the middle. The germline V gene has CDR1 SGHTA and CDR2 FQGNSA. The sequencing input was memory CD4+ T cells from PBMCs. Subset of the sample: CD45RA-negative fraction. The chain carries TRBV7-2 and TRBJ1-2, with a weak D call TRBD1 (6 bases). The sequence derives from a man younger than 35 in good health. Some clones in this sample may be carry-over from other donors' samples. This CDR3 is CASSFDRGAGSYTF. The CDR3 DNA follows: TGTGCCAGCAGCTTCGATCGGGGGGCAGGGAGCTACACCTTC. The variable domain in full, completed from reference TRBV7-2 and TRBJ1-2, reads GAGVSQSPSNKVTEKGKDVELRCDPISGHTALYWYRQSLGQGLEFLIYFQGNSAPDKSGLPSDRFSAERTGGSVSTLTIQRTQQEDSAVYLCASSFDRGAGSYTFGSGTRLTVV.